These 22 T cell receptor beta chains were sequenced from one sample in a study of a mutant IDH1 vaccine in newly diagnosed glioma. The time point is: week 47, end of study. Every vaccine dose comprised 300 ug of mutant IDH1 20-mer peptide plus topical imiquimod. Repertoires were generated with immunoSEQ multiplex PCR, while TCRdb's copy carries only in-frame clones and drops some. The profile shows tens of thousands of clones, 70% to 85% of them singletons. These TCRs are of unknown antigen specificity. The sample consisted of PBMCs, taken from a glioma patient whose treatment included an IDH1 peptide vaccine. These receptors all come from a man aged 18 to 35 with glioma. Some clones in this sample may be carry-over from other donors' samples.

The chain uses TRBV6-5 and TRBJ1-4; D perhaps matches TRBD1 (5 bases). The germline gives CDR1 MNHEY, CDR2 SVGAGI. Trimming left V 5 bases short and J 6 bases short, with 16 bases between. The CDR3 has 15 amino acids. CDR3 nucleotide sequence: TGTGCCAGCAGTCAACGGAAGGGGAACCATGAAAAACTGTTTTTT. It is translated as CASSQRKGNHEKLFF.

The V call is TRBV7-9, the J call TRBJ2-7; possibly TRBD1 or TRBD2 for D (5 bases each). There are 15 residues in the CDR3. Trimming took off 2 bases at V and 0 bases at J, with 11 bases between the two ends. CDR1 and CDR2 from the germline V gene are SEHNR and FQNEAQ (reference sequence). The CDR3 nucleotides read TGTGCCAGCAGCTTAACTGGGGGACGCTCCTACGAGCAGTACTTC. Translating it yields CASSLTGGRSYEQYF.

V is TRBV5-8 and J is TRBJ2-5; no clear D gene. Trimming left V 0 bases short and J 0 bases short, with 6 bases between. Germline V CDR1 and CDR2: SGHTS, YDEGEE. The CDR3 consists of 14 residues. The CDR3 DNA follows: TGTGCCAGCAGCTTGGAGGGAAACCAAGAGACCCAGTACTTC. Translating it yields CASSLEGNQETQYF. Full variable domain (remainder filled in from reference TRBV5-8 and TRBJ2-5): EAGVTQSPTHLIKTRGQQATLRCSPISGHTSVYWYQQALGLGLQFLLWYDEGEERNRGNFPPRFSGRQFPNYSSELNVNALELEDSALYLCASSLEGNQETQYFGPGTRLLVL.

The chain joins TRBV5-1 to TRBJ2-3; D is undetermined. Trimming removed 5 bases from V and 6 bases from J, with 19 bases in between. This CDR3 is built from 15 residues. From germline, CDR1 is SGHRS and CDR2 YFSETQ. CDR3 nucleotide sequence: TGCGCCAGCAGAGGGTCAGGTAGCTCTCGCGATACGCAGTATTTT. The encoded protein is CASRGSGSSRDTQYF.

The chain combines TRBV5-1 with TRBJ2-5; TRBD2 agrees at 9 bases. Trimming removed 2 bases from V and 2 bases from J; junction bases left unmatched: 10. CDR1 and CDR2 (germline): SGHRS, YFSETQ. The CDR3 contains 17 residues. The CDR3 nucleotides read TGCGCCAGCAGCTTAACCCCGACTAGCGGAGAACAAGAGACCCAGTACTTC. Residues: CASSLTPTSGEQETQYF.

The chain is built from TRBV9 and TRBJ1-1; D gene unclear. Germline lookup yields CDR1 SGDLS and CDR2 YYNGEE. CDR3 length: 13 residues. V gave up 4 bases and J gave up 14 bases, with 21 bases separating them. The CDR3 region has the DNA TGTGCCAGCAGCCCCCGGCCAGGTCGAAAGATCTTCTTT. It is translated as CASSPRPGRKIFF.

V gene TRBV5-8 combines with J gene TRBJ1-1; TRBD1 aligns across 9 bases. CDR1 is SGHTS and CDR2 is YDEGEE in the germline V gene. V shed 5 bases, J shed 5 bases, and the junction held 13 bases outside the gene matches. This CDR3 is built from 16 residues. CDR3 DNA sequence: TGTGCCAGCAGACTCGGGACAGGGCGGAGGGGGACTGAAGCTTTCTTT. This translates into CASRLGTGRRGTEAFF.

The CDR3 sequence is CASNGGGTYNEQFF. The CDR3 DNA follows: TGTGCCAGCAATGGCGGGGGGACCTACAATGAGCAGTTCTTC. V is TRBV9 and J is TRBJ2-1; 8 positions match TRBD2. The ends lost 6 bases at V and 2 bases at J; junction bases unmatched: 4. The length of the CDR3 is 14 residues. The germline V gene encodes CDR1 SGDLS and CDR2 YYNGEE.

This clone has only a few counts. This chain uses TRBV19 with TRBJ1-2, with D maybe TRBD1 (5 bases). There are 15 residues in the CDR3. In germline, CDR1 is LNHDA, CDR2 SQIVND (reference sequence). V was shortened by 7 bases and J by 5 bases, with 20 bases between the two germline ends. The DNA of the CDR3 is TGTGCCAGTACCCGGGGGGGACTACAGGCGTATGGCTACACCTTC. It translates to CASTRGGLQAYGYTF.

The V call is TRBV4-3, the J call TRBJ1-2, with D possibly matching TRBD1 (6 bases). Germline CDR1 reads LGHNA; CDR2 reads YSLEER. The CDR3 spans 14 residues. Trimming took off 4 bases at V and 8 bases at J, with 17 bases between the two ends. The CDR3 sequence is CASSPNRDSRGYTF. Written as DNA, the CDR3 is TGCGCCAGCAGCCCGAACAGGGACTCGAGGGGCTACACCTTC.

This rearrangement joins TRBV30 to TRBJ2-2, with TRBD1 matching 7 bases. This CDR3 is built from 14 residues. J lost 7 bases, V lost 2 bases, and 7 bases had no gene match. Germline assignment: CDR1 GTSNPN and CDR2 SVGIG (reference sequence). CDR3 sequence (DNA): TGTGCCTGGAGTCTCTCCGGGACAGACGGGGAGCTGTTTTTT. It codes for CAWSLSGTDGELFF.

V usage is TRBV28 and J usage is TRBJ1-3, with no clear D. V lost 8 bases and J lost 0, with 14 bases in between. Germline-derived CDR1 and CDR2 are MDHEN and SYDVKM. The CDR3 is 15 residues long. As DNA, the CDR3 is TGTGCCAGCGTAGATGGAGGAAGCTCTGGAAACACCATATATTTT. Protein: CASVDGGSSGNTIYF.

This chain uses TRBV7-9 with TRBJ1-2; 7 bases match TRBD1. V lost 3 bases, J lost 7 bases, and 5 bases stayed unmatched. Germline assignment: CDR1 SEHNR and CDR2 FQNEAQ (reference sequence). There are 13 residues in the CDR3. The CDR3 DNA reads TGTGCCAGCAGCTTGGGACAGTTGGTTGGCTACACCTTC. Translation: CASSLGQLVGYTF.

This clone turned up a few times. This chain joins TRBV30 and TRBJ1-4, with 9 bases identical to TRBD1. V dropped 1 base and J dropped 4; count of bases not matched to a gene: 4. This CDR3 region has 15 residues. From germline, CDR1 is GTSNPN and CDR2 SVGIG (reference sequence). This CDR3 is CAWSGPGQGNEKLFF. The CDR3 region has the DNA TGTGCCTGGAGTGGGCCGGGACAGGGTAATGAAAAACTGTTTTTT.

CDR3 in amino acids: CSVEAWQVADTQYF. DNA for the CDR3: TGCAGCGTTGAAGCTTGGCAGGTGGCAGATACGCAGTATTTT. The chain has TRBV29-1 and TRBJ2-3; D gene unclear. Germline V CDR1 and CDR2: SQVTM, ANQGSEA. The CDR3 covers 14 residues. The ends were cut back, 1 base at V and 4 bases at J, with 12 bases in the middle.

A few counts support this clone. This chain joins TRBV5-1 and TRBJ1-1; 8 nucleotides match TRBD1. The CDR3 loop spans 15 amino acids. The V gene's germline CDR1 is SGHRS and CDR2 YFSETQ. The trim removed 3 bases at V and 1 base at J, leaving 5 bases unmatched. CDR3 amino acids: CASSSQGGRNTEAFF. CDR3 bases: TGCGCCAGCAGCTCACAGGGGGGTAGGAACACTGAAGCTTTCTTT.

This clone has only one observation. This chain links TRBV5-5 with TRBJ2-7; D gene uncertain. This CDR3 region has 12 residues. Germline V lookup: CDR1 SGHKS, CDR2 YYEKEE (reference sequence). Trimming cost V 2 bases and J 3 bases, with 6 bases left between them. The CDR3 spells CASSFSSYEQYF. The CDR3 DNA follows: TGTGCCAGCAGCTTTTCCAGCTACGAGCAGTACTTC.

V usage is TRBV19 and J usage is TRBJ1-5, with 10 bases matching TRBD1. This CDR3 is 12 amino acids long. The J segment lost 7 bases and the V segment lost 6 bases, leaving 0 bases of the junction unmatched. The germline gives CDR1 LNHDA, CDR2 SQIVND (reference sequence). DNA for the CDR3: TGTGCCAGTAGGGGACAGGGGCAGCCCCAGCATTTT. This gives the protein CASRGQGQPQHF.

The rearrangement joins TRBV9 to TRBJ1-1, with 7 bases identical to TRBD1. Germline-derived CDR1 and CDR2 are SGDLS and YYNGEE. V shed 4 bases and J 1 base; nucleotides not matched to a gene: 10. The CDR3 is made up of 16 amino acids. The CDR3 protein is CASSFGTVLPNTEAFF. DNA for the CDR3: TGTGCCAGCAGCTTTGGGACAGTCTTACCGAACACTGAAGCTTTCTTT.

The rearrangement joins TRBV7-9 to TRBJ2-7; D uncertain. CDR1 and CDR2 (germline): SEHNR, FQNEAQ (reference sequence). This CDR3 comprises 15 residues. Trimming left V 1 base short and J 4 bases short, with 14 bases between. DNA of the CDR3: TGTGCCAGCAGCTTAGATTGGGGTAATAGATACGAGCAGTACTTC. Translated, it gives CASSLDWGNRYEQYF. The variable domain in full, with the rest retrieved from reference TRBV7-9 and TRBJ2-7, is DTGVSQNPRHKITKRGQNVTFRCDPISEHNRLYWYRQTLGQGPEFLTYFQNEAQLEKSRLLSDRFSAERPKGSFSTLEIQRTEQGDSAMYLCASSLDWGNRYEQYFGPGTRLTVT.

This chain connects TRBV6-6 to TRBJ2-3, with a tentative D call TRBD2 (6 bases). The V end was cut by 6 bases, the J end by 6 bases, with 16 bases between. The CDR3 totals 14 residues. Germline V gene sequence: CDR1 MNHNY, CDR2 SVGAGI (reference sequence). The CDR3 here is CASSRLVDDDTQYF. CDR3 nucleotides: TGTGCCAGCAGCCGACTAGTGGATGACGATACGCAGTATTTT.

This sequence joins TRBV6-5 and TRBJ2-1; maybe TRBD1 (5 bases). With 1 base removed from V and 6 bases from J, the gap between germline ends came to 13 bases. Germline assignment: CDR1 MNHEY and CDR2 SVGAGI. CDR3 size: 15 residues. CDR3 nucleotide sequence: TGTGCCAGCAGTTACTTTCAGGGTTCAGGCAATGAGCAGTTCTTC. Translation gives CASSYFQGSGNEQFF.